The 23 T cell receptor beta chains listed next were all sequenced from one sample in a study of blood T cell repertoires in COVID-19. The table came from immunoSEQ multiplex PCR; TCRdb's copy has only in-frame clones and leaves some out. The profile shows about 130,000 clones, around four fifths of them singletons. Sequencing used peripheral blood. These TCRs come from a man older than 75 with acute or convalescent COVID-19.

This clone came up once. CDR3 residues: CASSLSRDRDGEQYF. The CDR3 nucleotides are TGTGCCAGCAGTCTTAGCCGGGACAGGGATGGGGAGCAGTACTTC. The chain couples TRBV7-9 to TRBJ2-7, with TRBD1 matching over 9 bases. Germline V gives CDR1 SEHNR, CDR2 FQNEAQ (reference sequence). This CDR3 region has 15 residues. Trimming at V came to 6 bases and at J to 7 bases, leaving 13 bases not matched to a gene.

The rearrangement uses TRBV3-1 (or the pseudogene TRBV3-2) and TRBJ2-2; TRBD2 agrees at 15 bases. This CDR3 has 16 residues. Trimming at V came to 4 bases and at J to 7 bases, leaving 4 bases not matched to a gene. Germline V gene lookup returns CDR1 LGHDT and CDR2 YNNKEL (reference sequence). The CDR3 loop is CASSRTSGGAVGELFF. The CDR3 DNA reads as TGTGCCAGCAGCCGGACTAGCGGGGGGGCTGTCGGGGAGCTGTTTTTT.

The chain uses TRBV19 and TRBJ1-1; D is uncertain. The V end lost 3 bases, the J end lost 1 base, and 9 bases lay between the germline ends. Germline V gene data show CDR1 as LNHDA and CDR2 as SQIVND (reference sequence). The CDR3 loop spans 14 amino acids. CDR3 bases: TGTGCCAGTAGTATCGGGAAGGAGAACACTGAAGCTTTCTTT. It translates to CASSIGKENTEAFF.

In its sample, this clone was seen once. The chain links TRBV7-9 to TRBJ2-3; D not certain. V shed 1 base and J shed 9 bases, with 11 bases lying between them. Looked up from germline, CDR1 is SEHNR and CDR2 is FQNEAQ (reference sequence). This CDR3 has 13 amino acids. The CDR3 is CASSLDARVTQYF. DNA for the CDR3: TGTGCCAGCAGCTTAGACGCCCGGGTCACGCAGTATTTT.

This sequence joins TRBV4-1 and TRBJ2-7; the match to TRBD1 covers 11 bases. This CDR3 is built from 16 residues. J gave up 9 bases and V 3 bases, and 13 bases lay outside the gene matches. Germline CDR1 is MGHRA and CDR2 is YSYEKL. The CDR3 loop is CASSQLPGQGVTRQYF. The CDR3 DNA follows: TGCGCCAGCAGCCAGCTACCGGGACAGGGGGTTACGAGGCAGTACTTC.

This clone has a single count. The chain uses TRBV5-1 and TRBJ2-3; 8 bases map to TRBD1. From germline, CDR1 is SGHRS and CDR2 YFSETQ. The CDR3 is made up of 14 amino acids. The J segment lost 2 bases and the V segment lost 4 bases, leaving 3 bases of the junction unmatched. CDR3 DNA: TGCGCCAGCAGCATGGGACAGGACACAGATACGCAGTATTTT. Residues: CASSMGQDTDTQYF.

The CDR3 spells CASSSRRLGDTEAFF. CDR3 coding DNA: TGTGCCAGCAGTTCCCGACGGCTCGGGGACACTGAAGCTTTCTTT. The chain recombines TRBV6-2 or TRBV6-3 with TRBJ1-1, with D unresolved. The germline gives CDR1 MNHEY, CDR2 SVGEGT. Trimming removed 4 bases at V and 3 bases at J, with 15 bases between. The CDR3 runs to 15 residues.

The chain carries TRBV20-1 and TRBJ1-1; 9 bases align to TRBD1. Germline V gene data show CDR1 as DFQATT and CDR2 as SNEGSKA (reference sequence). This CDR3 is 17 amino acids long. Trimming took 3 bases from V and 0 from J; bases not matched to a gene: 11. CDR3 nucleotides: TGCAGTGCTAGTCCGGGTCGGGACAGGGTAATGAACACTGAAGCTTTCTTT. This sequence encodes CSASPGRDRVMNTEAFF.

The CDR3 loop is CASSDRTGGYEQYF. The CDR3 bases are TGCGCCAGCAGCGACCGGACAGGGGGCTACGAGCAGTACTTC. The chain uses TRBV5-1 and TRBJ2-7, with 10 bases lining up with TRBD1. V was pared by 4 bases and J by 3 bases, with 4 bases of the junction left unmatched. This CDR3 is built from 14 residues. Germline lookup yields CDR1 SGHRS and CDR2 YFSETQ.

This chain links TRBV4-2 with TRBJ2-1, with D perhaps matching TRBD1 (6 bases). In germline, CDR1 is LGHNA, CDR2 YNFKEQ. The CDR3 contains 14 residues. Trimming removed 4 bases at V and 3 bases at J, with 10 bases between. CDR3 loop: CASSPGQFYNEQFF. The DNA of the CDR3 is TGTGCCAGCAGCCCGGGACAATTCTACAATGAGCAGTTCTTC.

The V gene is TRBV5-1, the J gene TRBJ2-1, with D possibly being TRBD2 (6 bases). Germline-derived CDR1 and CDR2 are SGHRS and YFSETQ. Deletions cut 3 bases from V and 4 bases from J, with 11 bases between. CDR3 length equals 14 residues. For the CDR3, the DNA is TGCGCCAGCAGCTCCCCGGAGGGGTACAATGAGCAGTTCTTC. Encoded protein: CASSSPEGYNEQFF. The full variable domain, completed using reference TRBV5-1 and TRBJ2-1, is KAGVTQTPRYLIKTRGQQVTLSCSPISGHRSVSWYQQTPGQGLQFLFEYFSETQRNKGNFPGRFSGRQFSNSRSEMNVSTLELGDSALYLCASSSPEGYNEQFFGPGTRLTVL.

V usage is TRBV7-2 and J usage is TRBJ1-2, with 8 bases aligning to TRBD1. The CDR3 contains 14 residues. Germline V CDR1 and CDR2: SGHTA, FQGNSA. J gave up 8 bases and V 1 base, and 6 bases lay outside the gene matches. The CDR3 region is CASSLVQGVGGYTF. Written as DNA, the CDR3 is TGTGCCAGCAGCTTAGTACAGGGGGTAGGAGGCTACACCTTC. The full variable domain, in which reference TRBV7-2 and TRBJ1-2 provide the parts outside the CDR3, is GAGVSQSPSNKVTEKGKDVELRCDPISGHTALYWYRQSLGQGLEFLIYFQGNSAPDKSGLPSDRFSAERTGGSVSTLTIQRTQQEDSAVYLCASSLVQGVGGYTFGSGTRLTVV.

V usage is TRBV27 and J usage is TRBJ1-6; D perhaps matches TRBD1 (6 bases). The CDR3 is made up of 14 amino acids. V lost 3 bases to trimming and J lost 10 bases, with 13 bases between them. Germline loops: CDR1 MNHEY, CDR2 SMNVEV (reference sequence). The CDR3 here is CASSFAGENSPLHF. In DNA form, the CDR3 reads TGTGCCAGCAGTTTTGCAGGGGAGAACTCACCCCTCCACTTT.

The chain is built from TRBV5-1 and TRBJ2-7; 10 bases line up with TRBD2. The germline V gene encodes CDR1 SGHRS and CDR2 YFSETQ. The CDR3 runs 15 residues. Trimming cost V 3 bases and J 6 bases; bases outside gene matches: 9. The DNA of the CDR3 is TGCGCCAGCAGCTCAATAGCGGGGGGCCTCTCCGAGCAGTACTTC. Encoded protein: CASSSIAGGLSEQYF. Variable domain in full (rest from reference TRBV5-1 and TRBJ2-7): KAGVTQTPRYLIKTRGQQVTLSCSPISGHRSVSWYQQTPGQGLQFLFEYFSETQRNKGNFPGRFSGRQFSNSRSEMNVSTLELGDSALYLCASSSIAGGLSEQYFGPGTRLTVT.

This clone was seen more than once but under ten times. The V gene is TRBV2, the J gene TRBJ1-1; 8 positions match TRBD1. This CDR3 region has 14 residues. V shed 6 bases and J 4 bases; nucleotides not matched to a gene: 7. Per the germline V gene, CDR1 is SNHLY and CDR2 is FYNNEI. The CDR3 protein is CASRLTGVGTEAFF. The CDR3 nucleotides are TGTGCCAGCAGACTGACAGGGGTGGGCACTGAAGCTTTCTTT. The whole variable domain, remainder taken from reference TRBV2 and TRBJ1-1, is EPEVTQTPSHQVTQMGQEVILRCVPISNHLYFYWYRQILGQKVEFLVSFYNNEISEKSEIFDDQFSVERPDGSNFTLKIRSTKLEDSAMYFCASRLTGVGTEAFFGQGTRLTVV.

The CDR3 DNA follows: TGTGCCAGCAGCTTAATGGGGGGAGAGACCCAGTACTTC. This translates into CASSLMGGETQYF. This chain joins TRBV11-3 and TRBJ2-5; D is possibly TRBD2 (6 bases). The CDR3 spans 13 residues. V was trimmed by 2 bases and J by 4 bases, leaving 8 bases between them. Germline V gene sequence: CDR1 SGHNT, CDR2 YENEEA.

The chain carries TRBV5-4 and TRBJ1-2, with D possibly being TRBD1 (5 bases). The CDR3 contains 15 residues. The V end was cut by 4 bases, the J end by 4 bases, with 17 bases between. CDR1 is SGHNT and CDR2 is YYREEE in the germline V gene (reference sequence). CDR3 sequence reads: CASSRGGDIGYGYTF. CDR3 bases: TGTGCCAGCAGCCGGGGGGGGGATATTGGCTATGGCTACACCTTC.

This chain connects TRBV10-3 to TRBJ2-2; D possibly corresponds to TRBD1 (5 bases). This CDR3 is 13 amino acids long. V was pared by 10 bases and J by 6 bases, with 15 bases between. CDR1 and CDR2 from the germline V gene are ENHRY and SYGVKD. The CDR3 reads CASVQGNAGELFF. In DNA, the CDR3 is TGTGCCAGCGTTCAGGGTAACGCCGGGGAGCTGTTTTTT.

The genes are TRBV6-5 and TRBJ2-7; 9 bases are shared with TRBD2. CDR3 length: 13 residues. Per germline, CDR1 MNHEY and CDR2 SVGAGI. V shed 6 bases and J 6 bases; nucleotides not matched to a gene: 6. The CDR3 nucleotides read TGTGCCAGCAGCGCGGGGGGGCCGTCCGAGCAGTACTTC. The encoded protein is CASSAGGPSEQYF.

This rearrangement joins TRBV18 to TRBJ2-1; D ambiguous. V lost 6 bases to trimming and J lost 8 bases, with 8 bases between them. The CDR3 runs to 11 residues. Germline values: CDR1 KGHSH, CDR2 LQKENI. The DNA for the CDR3 is TGTGCCAGCTCCCGACTCGATGAGCAGTTCTTC. Protein product: CASSRLDEQFF.

This clone was observed a few times. J is TRBJ1-1 and V is TRBV5-4; 7 nucleotides match TRBD1. This CDR3 comprises 15 residues. Germline assignment: CDR1 SGHNT and CDR2 YYREEE (reference sequence). V was pared by 6 bases and J by 4 bases, with 12 bases of the junction left unmatched. CDR3 DNA sequence: TGTGCCAGCACCCCAACTGGGACAGTGAGCACTGAAGCTTTCTTT. Its protein is CASTPTGTVSTEAFF.

V is TRBV27 and J is TRBJ1-6; 7 bases fit TRBD1. V gave up 4 bases and J gave up 7 bases; unmatched junction bases: 7. This CDR3 comprises 15 residues. Germline V lookup: CDR1 MNHEY, CDR2 SMNVEV (reference sequence). DNA of the CDR3: TGTGCCAGCAGTTCCCAGGACAGGTTAAATTCACCCCTCCACTTT. Amino acid sequence: CASSSQDRLNSPLHF.

The DNA of the CDR3 is TGCGCCAGCAGCTTGGCCGTGACAGGTCGCGCTGAAGCTTTCTTT. Its protein product is CASSLAVTGRAEAFF. J is TRBJ1-1 and V is TRBV5-1; D is possibly TRBD1 (6 bases). Germline-derived CDR1 and CDR2 are SGHRS and YFSETQ. V was clipped by 0 bases and J by 6 bases, with 15 bases between them. The CDR3 is made up of 15 amino acids.